This TCR beta chain was found in a study of cytomegalovirus exposure and HLA in healthy donors. PCR used 60 Vbeta primers and 13 Jbeta primers. Clones were read by immunoSEQ multiplex PCR, and TCRdb kept only the in-frame ones, dropping some. The profile covers around 100,000 clones, with around two thirds appearing a single time and under 3.5% taken by the ten largest. This clone was counted only a few times. There are 14 residues in the CDR3. Trimming removed 4 bases from V and 2 bases from J; junction bases left unmatched: 4. Germline values: CDR1 LNHNV, CDR2 YYDKDF (reference sequence). V usage is TRBV15 and J usage is TRBJ1-2; 7 nucleotides match TRBD1. This sequence originates from a woman aged 50 to 60 in good health and CMV-seronegative. The sample taken for sequencing was PBMCs. The CDR3 reads CATSTETGNYGYTF. The DNA for the CDR3 is TGTGCCACCAGCACCGAGACAGGGAACTATGGCTACACCTTC.